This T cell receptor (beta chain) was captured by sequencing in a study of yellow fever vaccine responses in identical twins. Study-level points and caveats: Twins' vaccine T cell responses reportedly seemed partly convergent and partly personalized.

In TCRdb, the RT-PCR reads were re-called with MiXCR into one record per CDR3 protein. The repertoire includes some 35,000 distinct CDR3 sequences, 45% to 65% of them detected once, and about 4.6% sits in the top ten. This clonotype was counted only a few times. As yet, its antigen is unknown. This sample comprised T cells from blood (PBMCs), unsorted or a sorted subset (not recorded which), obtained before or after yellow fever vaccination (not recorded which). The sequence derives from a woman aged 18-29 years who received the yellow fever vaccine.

CDR3 DNA sequence: TGTGCCAGCAGATCTCGGGCTAGCGGGAACTCCTACAATGAGCAGTTCTTC. This gives the protein CASRSRASGNSYNEQFF. This rearrangement joins TRBV28 to TRBJ2-1; 9 bases match TRBD2. Trimming at V came to 6 bases and at J to 0 bases, leaving 9 bases not matched to a gene. The CDR3 covers 17 residues. In germline, CDR1 is MDHEN, CDR2 SYDVKM.